This is a list of T cell receptor beta chains from one sample in a study of regulatory T cells. Clones were read by immunoSEQ multiplex PCR, and TCRdb kept only the in-frame ones, dropping some. The table shows around 29,000 clones, with 93% occurring only once. The sequenced material came from conventional CD4+ T cells sorted from blood. These receptors all come from a child aged 2-15 years with CD3G deficiency. Both conserved end residues are part of each CDR3. Fields, in order: J gene, CDR3 length, V gene, D gene, clone size, CDR3 DNA, CDR3 protein. D genes are given only for firm matches. The listing skips clone size in some rows; elsewhere it reads once, few, many or a size class.

>TRBJ2-5|14|TRBV28|TRBD1|NA
TGTGCCAGCAGTACCCCCGACAGGGTAGAGACCCAGTACTTC
CASSTPDRVETQYF
>TRBJ2-7|13|TRBV28|NA|few
TGTGCCAGCAGCCTAGGGGGTGGCGACGAGCAGTACTTC
CASSLGGGDEQYF
>TRBJ2-5|14|TRBV5-1|NA|NA
TGCGCCAGCAGCTTGGGGGCAGGGGAGGAGACCCAGTACTTC
CASSLGAGEETQYF
>TRBJ1-1|14|TRBV28|TRBD1|NA
TGTGCCAGCGCCAGGGACAGGGGGAGTGGGGAAGCTTTCTTT
CASARDRGSGEAFF
>TRBJ1-2|11|TRBV6-8|NA|NA
TGTGCCAGCAGTTCGGAATATGGCTACACCTTC
CASSSEYGYTF
>TRBJ2-1|12|TRBV30|NA|NA
TGTGCCTGGAGTGTGAGAGGGGATGAGCAGTTCTTC
CAWSVRGDEQFF
>TRBJ2-3|14|TRBV5-1|TRBD2|NA
TGCGCCAGCAGCCCGGGACTAGGGTGTGATACGCAGTATTTT
CASSPGLGCDTQYF
>TRBJ1-5|13|TRBV6-1|NA|NA
TGTGCCAGCAGAATCACGGGCAATCAGCCCCAGCATTTT
CASRITGNQPQHF
>TRBJ2-7|14|TRBV28|TRBD2|NA
TGTGCCAGCAGCCCGGGAGGCACCTCCTACGAGCAGTACTTC
CASSPGGTSYEQYF
>TRBJ1-2|14|TRBV19|TRBD1|once
TGTGCCAGTAGTCCCCGGACAGGCGGCTATGGCTACACCTTC
CASSPRTGGYGYTF
>TRBJ2-1|13|TRBV5-4|NA|NA
TGTGCCAGCAGCTTGTATGACCGCCCTGAGCAGTTCTTC
CASSLYDRPEQFF
>TRBJ1-1|13|TRBV28|NA|NA
TGTGCCAGCAAATCGGGCATGAACACTGAAGCTTTCTTT
CASKSGMNTEAFF
>TRBJ2-7|18|TRBV4-1|TRBD2|once
TGCGCCAGCAGCCCTCTTACTTCAGCCGGGACTAGCGGCTACGAGCAGTACTTC
CASSPLTSAGTSGYEQYF
>TRBJ1-4|15|TRBV5-1|TRBD1|NA
TGCGCCAGCAGCTTGGAGGGACAGATCGGTGAAAAACTGTTTTTT
CASSLEGQIGEKLFF
>TRBJ2-6|20|TRBV9|TRBD2|NA
TGTGCCAGCAGCGTAGCAGGTATCGGGAGGCAAGATTTTGGGGCCAACGTCCTGACTTTC
CASSVAGIGRQDFGANVLTF
>TRBJ1-1|16|TRBV28|NA|NA
TGTGCCAGCAGCGTGAGGGGACAAAAAAAGTACACTGAAGCTTTCTTT
CASSVRGQKKYTEAFF
>TRBJ2-5|16|TRBV7-6|NA|NA
TGTGCCAGCAGCTTAGAGGGTGGTATGACCCCGCTGGCCCAGTACTTC
CASSLEGGMTPLAQYF
>TRBJ2-7|17|TRBV28|NA|NA
TGTGCCAGCAAAGGGAGTGGTAACGGCCACGGAGCCTACGAGCAGTACTTC
CASKGSGNGHGAYEQYF
>TRBJ1-3|14|TRBV6-1|NA|NA
TGTGCCAGCACCCTGGACAGAAGGGGAAACACCATATATTTT
CASTLDRRGNTIYF
>TRBJ1-3|17|TRBV30|TRBD1|NA
TGTGCCTGGAGTGTACAGGGGTTGAGGAGCTCTGGAAACACCATATATTTT
CAWSVQGLRSSGNTIYF
>TRBJ1-1|13|TRBV28|NA|few
TGTGCCAGCACCCGGAAAGCGAACACTGAAGCTTTCTTT
CASTRKANTEAFF
>TRBJ2-2|15|TRBV28|NA|NA
TGTGCCAGCAGTTCTCATCGGACGTTCACCGGGGAGCTGTTTTTT
CASSSHRTFTGELFF
>TRBJ2-1|13|TRBV14|NA|few
TGTGCCAGCAGCCAAAGGATGTACGCTGAGCAGTTCTTC
CASSQRMYAEQFF
>TRBJ1-1|14|TRBV5-1|NA|NA
TGCGCCAGCAGCTTTGGGCCGGGGGCGCCTGAAGCTTTCTTT
CASSFGPGAPEAFF
>TRBJ2-4|15|TRBV7-8|NA|NA
TGTGCCAGCAGCTTGAGGGAAGGGGAGGAAAACATTCAGTACTTC
CASSLREGEENIQYF
>TRBJ2-3|16|TRBV11-3|TRBD1|NA
TGTGCCAGCAGCTTAGGAGGGACAGCCAGCACAGATACGCAGTATTTT
CASSLGGTASTDTQYF
>TRBJ1-5|16|TRBV28|NA|NA
TGTGCCAGCAGTTCCAGGGTTTGGGTCGGCAATCAGCCCCAGCATTTT
CASSSRVWVGNQPQHF
>TRBJ2-4|17|TRBV5-1|NA|once
TGCGCCAGCAGCCCAGACCACCAACGAGGGGCCAAAAACATTCAGTACTTC
CASSPDHQRGAKNIQYF
>TRBJ2-1|14|TRBV5-1|NA|NA
TGCGCCAGCAGCCCCGAAGGCGGGTTGGATGAGCAGTTCTTC
CASSPEGGLDEQFF
>TRBJ2-1|13|TRBV10-3|NA|NA
TGTGCCATCAGGCAGAGCTCCTACAATGAGCAGTTCTTC
CAIRQSSYNEQFF
>TRBJ2-1|15|TRBV19|NA|few
TGTGCCAGTAGTATAGGCTTGGGACCAAACAATGAGCAGTTCTTC
CASSIGLGPNNEQFF